This T cell receptor (beta chain) was recovered during a study of T cells after yellow fever vaccination. Across the study: Where fractions had low cell numbers, libraries were prepared from them with the SMART-Seq v4 Ultra Low Input RNA kit.

V trimming: 3 bases; J trimming: 4 bases; junction bases outside the gene matches: 6. The CDR3 totals 15 residues. Germline V gene lookup returns CDR1 SGDLS and CDR2 YYNGEE. TCRdb redid the calling of the 5' RACE reads with MiXCR, one entry per CDR3 protein. The sample consists of roughly 260,000 distinct CDR3 sequences, 13% of them appearing once. Only a few counts were recorded for this clonotype. The rearrangement uses TRBV9 and TRBJ1-3; TRBD1 aligns across 8 bases. The sample in question was CD4+ T cells sorted from PBMCs, obtained 45 days after the yellow fever booster vaccination. The sequence came from a man between 25 and 39 years old who received the YFV17D yellow fever vaccine. The CDR3 region has the DNA TGTGCCAGCAGCGCCCCAGGGGGCCTGGGAAACACCATATATTTT. Translated, it gives CASSAPGGLGNTIYF.